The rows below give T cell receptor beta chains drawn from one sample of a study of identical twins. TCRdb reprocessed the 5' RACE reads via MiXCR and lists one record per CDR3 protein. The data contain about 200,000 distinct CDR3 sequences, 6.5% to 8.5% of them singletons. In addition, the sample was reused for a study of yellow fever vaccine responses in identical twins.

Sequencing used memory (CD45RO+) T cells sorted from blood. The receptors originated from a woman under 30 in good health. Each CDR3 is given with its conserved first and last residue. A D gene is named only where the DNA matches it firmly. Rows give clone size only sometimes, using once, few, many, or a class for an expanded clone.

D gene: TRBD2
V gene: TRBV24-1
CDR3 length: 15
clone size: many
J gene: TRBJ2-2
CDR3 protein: CATSSGTSDTGELFF
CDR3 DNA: TGTGCCACCAGTTCTGGGACTAGTGACACCGGGGAGCTGTTTTTT

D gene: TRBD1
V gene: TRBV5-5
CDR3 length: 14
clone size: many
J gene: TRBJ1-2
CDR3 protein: CASSFLTGDYGYTF
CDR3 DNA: TGTGCCAGCAGCTTTCTAACAGGGGACTATGGCTACACCTTC

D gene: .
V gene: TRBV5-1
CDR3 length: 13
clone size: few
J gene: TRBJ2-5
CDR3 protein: CASGRGDQETQYF
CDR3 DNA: TGCGCCAGCGGACGGGGCGACCAAGAGACCCAGTACTTC

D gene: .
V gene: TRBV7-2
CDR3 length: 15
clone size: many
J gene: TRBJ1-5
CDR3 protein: CASSLVERGPQPQHF
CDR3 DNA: TGTGCCAGCAGCTTAGTCGAACGGGGACCTCAGCCCCAGCATTTT

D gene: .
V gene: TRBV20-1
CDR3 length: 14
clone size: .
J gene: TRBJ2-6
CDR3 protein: CSATIGPTANVLTF
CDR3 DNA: TGCAGTGCCACAATAGGGCCCACGGCCAACGTCCTGACTTTC

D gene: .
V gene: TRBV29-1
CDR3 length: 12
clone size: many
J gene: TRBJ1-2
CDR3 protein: CSVGGDIYGYTF
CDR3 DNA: TGCAGCGTTGGCGGGGACATCTATGGCTACACCTTC

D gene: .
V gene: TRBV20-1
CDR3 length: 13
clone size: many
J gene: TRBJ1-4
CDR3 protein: CSAQGGAREKLFF
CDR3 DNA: TGCAGTGCCCAAGGGGGGGCGCGAGAAAAACTGTTTTTT

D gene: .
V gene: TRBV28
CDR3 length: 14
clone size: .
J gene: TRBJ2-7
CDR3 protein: CASSLLRVEGEQYF
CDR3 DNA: TGTGCCAGCAGTCTCCTCAGGGTGGAGGGCGAGCAGTACTTC

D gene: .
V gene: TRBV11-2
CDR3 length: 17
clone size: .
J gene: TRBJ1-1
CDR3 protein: CASTNVDGVGMNTEAFF
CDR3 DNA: TGTGCCAGCACCAACGTGGACGGGGTAGGCATGAACACTGAAGCTTTCTTT

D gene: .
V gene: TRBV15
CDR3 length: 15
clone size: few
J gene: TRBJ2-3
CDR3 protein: CATSRWSAMENPQYF
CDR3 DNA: TGTGCCACCAGCAGATGGTCAGCCATGGAAAACCCCCAGTATTTT

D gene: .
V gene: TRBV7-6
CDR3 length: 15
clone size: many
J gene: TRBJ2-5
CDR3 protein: CASSLIGQAKETQYF
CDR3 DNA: TGTGCCAGCAGCTTAATCGGGCAGGCCAAAGAGACCCAGTACTTC

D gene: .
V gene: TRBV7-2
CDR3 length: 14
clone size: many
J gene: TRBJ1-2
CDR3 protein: CASSSGDFNYGYTF
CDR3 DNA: TGTGCCAGCAGCTCAGGGGACTTTAACTATGGCTACACCTTC

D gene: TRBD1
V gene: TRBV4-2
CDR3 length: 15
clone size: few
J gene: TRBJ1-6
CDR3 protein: CASSQAGTANSPLHF
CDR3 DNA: TGTGCCAGCAGCCAGGCCGGGACAGCAAATTCGCCCCTCCACTTT

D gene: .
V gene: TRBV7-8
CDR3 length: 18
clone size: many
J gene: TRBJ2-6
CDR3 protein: CASSLAGGQNSGANVLTF
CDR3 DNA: TGTGCCAGCAGCTTAGCGGGGGGACAGAACTCTGGGGCCAACGTCCTGACTTTC

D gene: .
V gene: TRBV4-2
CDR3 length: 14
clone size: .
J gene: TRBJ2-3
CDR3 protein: CASSQGLAEDTQYF
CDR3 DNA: TGTGCCAGCAGCCAAGGTCTAGCAGAAGATACGCAGTATTTT

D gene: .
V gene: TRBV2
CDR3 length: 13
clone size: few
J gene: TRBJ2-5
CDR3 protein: CASSEARLVTQYF
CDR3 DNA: TGTGCCAGCAGTGAAGCGAGGCTTGTGACCCAGTACTTC